These 28 T cell receptor beta chains were sequenced from one sample in a study of blood T cells in healthy people across ages. Then a second PCR, running roughly 7 to 11 cycles, was carried out with a sample-barcoded 5' primer and a J-beta primer mix. TCRdb redid the calling of the 5' RACE reads with MiXCR, one entry per CDR3 protein. The table lists about 1.7 million distinct CDR3 sequences, about 28% of them singletons. The sample was blood. These receptors were obtained from a woman aged 25 to 39 in good health.

In this sample, this clonotype turned up once. A much larger clone differs by one base, so this may be a read error. This sequence joins TRBV18 and TRBJ2-7, with D possibly TRBD1 on 6 matching bases. Matching the DNA end better, TRBJ2-5 makes the J call doubtful. Germline V gives CDR1 KGHSH, CDR2 LQKENI. The CDR3 runs 15 residues. The CDR3, as DNA: TGTGCCAGCTCACCACGTTCAGGGGTCCAGGAGACCCAGTACTTC. Its translation: CASSPRSGVQETQYF.

This clonotype occurred a few times. V and J are TRBV21-1 and TRBJ2-1; TRBD2, the table's D call, lacks a check against the DNA. TRBV21-1 counts as a pseudogene. This CDR3 has 15 amino acids. The CDR3 region is CASTFSGVSYNEQFF. CDR3 DNA sequence: TGTGCCAGCACCTTTAGCGGGGTTTCCTACAATGAGCAGTTCTTC.

This clonotype was seen more than once but under ten times. V gene TRBV5-1 combines with J gene TRBJ2-1, with D unclear. Germline lookup yields CDR1 SGHRS and CDR2 YFSETQ. The germline V and J ends were trimmed by 4 bases and 7 bases, with 18 bases remaining between them. The CDR3 length is 15 residues. The CDR3 loop is CASSEILGPSNEQFF. CDR3 sequence (DNA): TGCGCCAGCAGCGAGATTCTCGGCCCCTCTAATGAGCAGTTCTTC. The whole variable domain, filled in from reference TRBV5-1 and TRBJ2-1, reads KAGVTQTPRYLIKTRGQQVTLSCSPISGHRSVSWYQQTPGQGLQFLFEYFSETQRNKGNFPGRFSGRQFSNSRSEMNVSTLELGDSALYLCASSEILGPSNEQFFGPGTRLTVL.

To note about this clonotype: Being one base from a much bigger clone, this may be a read error. This chain links TRBV7-2 with TRBJ2-1; D is unresolved. The V end was cut by 3 bases, the J end by 6 bases, with 9 bases between. Per the germline V gene, CDR1 is SGHTA and CDR2 is FQGNSA. The CDR3 extends over 13 amino acids. The CDR3: CASSLEQFNEQFF. The CDR3 DNA is TGTGCCAGCAGCTTGGAACAGTTCAATGAGCAGTTCTTC.

The chain combines TRBV2 with TRBJ2-1; 7 bases map to TRBD1. V was pared by 8 bases and J by 4 bases, with 8 bases of the junction left unmatched. The CDR3 covers 14 residues. CDR1 and CDR2 (germline): SNHLY, FYNNEI. The CDR3 DNA reads as TGTGCCAGCCCCGCACAGGGGCGTTACAATGAGCAGTTCTTC. Encoded protein: CASPAQGRYNEQFF.

The rearrangement joins TRBV3-1 to TRBJ2-1, with D uncertain. This CDR3 is built from 12 residues. Germline values: CDR1 LGHDT, CDR2 YNNKEL (reference sequence). The ends were cut back, 4 bases at V and 9 bases at J, with 10 bases in the middle. Written as DNA, the CDR3 is TGTGCCAGCAGCCGATTGGAAGGTGAGCAGTTCTTC. This encodes CASSRLEGEQFF.

The chain employs TRBV2 and TRBJ2-1; 9 bases map to TRBD2. Germline CDR1 SNHLY, CDR2 FYNNEI. The CDR3 covers 15 residues. V lost 6 bases and J lost 10; bases outside the gene matches: 13. CDR3 residues: CASSLAGAYSYEQFF. The CDR3 nucleotides read TGTGCCAGCAGCTTAGCGGGGGCTTACTCCTACGAGCAGTTCTTC.

The table lists this clonotype with a few counts. V is TRBV5-1 and J is TRBJ2-6, with TRBD2 identical over 10 bases. CDR3 length equals 16 residues. Germline CDR1 and CDR2: SGHRS and YFSETQ. Trimming took 3 bases from V and 1 from J; bases not matched to a gene: 1. CDR3: CASSSGLASGANVLTF. The CDR3 DNA reads TGCGCCAGCAGCTCGGGACTAGCGTCTGGGGCCAACGTCCTGACTTTC.

There are a few counts of this clonotype. The chain couples TRBV11-2 to TRBJ2-3; a possible D gene is TRBD2 (6 bases). CDR3 length: 16 amino acids. Germline loops: CDR1 SGHAT, CDR2 FQNNGV. The ends were cut back, 1 base at V and 2 bases at J, with 13 bases in the middle. CDR3 sequence reads: CASSLVGGRYTDTQYF. CDR3 coding DNA: TGTGCCAGCAGCTTAGTGGGAGGCCGATACACAGATACGCAGTATTTT.

This clonotype was observed a few times. The rearrangement links TRBV5-1 to TRBJ1-2, with a tentative D call TRBD1 (6 bases). The germline V and J ends were trimmed by 4 bases and 2 bases, with 24 bases remaining between them. The length of the CDR3 is 18 residues. Germline V lookup: CDR1 SGHRS, CDR2 YFSETQ. CDR3 nucleotides: TGCGCCAGCAGCCCGGGTTTAATTTACAGGGAAATGAACTATGGCTACACCTTC. Its translation is CASSPGLIYREMNYGYTF. The full variable domain, in which reference TRBV5-1 and TRBJ1-2 provide the parts outside the CDR3, is KAGVTQTPRYLIKTRGQQVTLSCSPISGHRSVSWYQQTPGQGLQFLFEYFSETQRNKGNFPGRFSGRQFSNSRSEMNVSTLELGDSALYLCASSPGLIYREMNYGYTFGSGTRLTVV.

As to this clonotype: One end of the junction is discordant with germline, which a read error may explain. The J gene is TRBJ2-5, the V gene TRBV20-1, with D perhaps TRBD1 or TRBD2 (6 bases each). CDR3 size: 14 residues. CDR1 is DFQATT and CDR2 is SNEGSKA in the germline V gene (reference sequence). CDR3 region: CSAAGGPGRETRYF. CDR3 coding DNA: TGCAGTGCTGCCGGGGGCCCGGGCCGAGAGACCCGGTACTTC.

This clonotype came up a few times. V usage is TRBV29-1 and J usage is TRBJ2-5; D unresolved. V was pared by 0 bases and J by 11 bases, with 16 bases between. The germline CDR1 and CDR2 sequences are SQVTM and ANQGSEA. CDR3 length: 13 residues. CDR3 sequence: CSVEDSVSDEQYF. The CDR3 DNA reads TGCAGCGTTGAAGATTCGGTCAGCGATGAGCAGTACTTC.

The chain is built from TRBV15 and TRBJ2-3; no definite D call. The CDR3 has 16 residues. V was trimmed by 1 base and J by 8 bases, leaving 19 bases between them. Germline-derived CDR1 and CDR2 are LNHNV and YYDKDF (reference sequence). CDR3 DNA sequence: TGTGCCACCAGCAGAGCTGGGATCGGACCTACGGGTACGCAGTATTTT. This encodes CATSRAGIGPTGTQYF.

The chain recombines TRBV5-3 with TRBJ1-5; TRBD1 agrees at 10 bases. TRBV5-3 is placed among ORFs of uncertain function. The CDR3 has 17 residues. Trimming cost V 4 bases and J 7 bases; bases outside gene matches: 14. CDR3 sequence: CARSTTRQGAHGQPQHF. CDR3 bases: TGTGCCAGAAGCACAACCCGACAGGGGGCGCATGGACAGCCCCAGCATTTT.

CDR3 nucleotides: TGCGCCAGCAGCCAACCCCGGGGCCGGCATCAAGAGACCCAGTACTTC. Its protein is CASSQPRGRHQETQYF. The chain is built from TRBV4-1 and TRBJ2-5, with D possibly called TRBD1 or TRBD2 (5 bases each). The CDR3 covers 16 residues. Trimming stripped 2 bases from V and 2 bases from J, with 15 bases between. The germline CDR1 and CDR2 sequences are MGHRA and YSYEKL.

This sequence joins TRBV6-4 and TRBJ2-3, with 9 bases aligning to TRBD2. The CDR3 sequence is 15 residues long. Germline V CDR1 and CDR2: MRHNA, SNTAGT. V was pared by 0 bases and J by 6 bases, with 4 bases of the junction left unmatched. Written as DNA, the CDR3 is TGTGCCAGCAGTGACTCCGCGGGGGGGCGCGATACGCAGTATTTT. It specifies CASSDSAGGRDTQYF.

At least ten counts were recorded for this clonotype. The chain is built from TRBV12-5 and TRBJ2-7; 9 bases line up with TRBD1. Germline trimming cut 5 bases from V and 4 bases from J; bases unmatched to any gene: 12. The CDR3 has 16 residues. CDR1 is LGHNT, CDR2 FRNRAP, per germline. The CDR3 here is CASGLPVGTGQYEQYF. DNA of the CDR3: TGTGCTAGTGGTCTCCCCGTCGGGACAGGGCAGTACGAGCAGTACTTC.

This clonotype was counted at least ten times. The chain has TRBV29-1 and TRBJ1-2; D not resolved. There are 10 residues in the CDR3. Per germline, CDR1 SQVTM and CDR2 ANQGSEA. Trimming left V 4 bases short and J 6 bases short, with 6 bases between. CDR3 sequence reads: CSVGGNGYTF. The CDR3 DNA reads TGCAGCGTTGGAGGAAATGGCTACACCTTC.

This clonotype was detected many times. V is TRBV25-1 and J is TRBJ2-5; TRBD2 aligns across 10 bases. Trimming cost V 3 bases and J 5 bases; bases outside gene matches: 3. Germline V lookup: CDR1 MGHDK, CDR2 SYGVNS. The CDR3 totals 14 residues. DNA of the CDR3: TGTGCCAGCAGTGAGAGCGGGGGGGTGGAGACCCAGTACTTC. Encoded protein: CASSESGGVETQYF.

CDR3 sequence reads: CASEVPVVPYEQYF. The CDR3 bases are TGTGCCAGCGAAGTACCGGTCGTTCCCTACGAGCAGTACTTC. This chain joins TRBV6-1 and TRBJ2-7; D not resolved. The CDR3 loop spans 14 amino acids. V was trimmed by 8 bases and J by 2 bases, leaving 16 bases between them. Germline-derived CDR1 and CDR2 are MNHNS and SASEGT.

The CDR3 loop reads CSAREGAPNTEAFF. For the CDR3, the DNA is TGCAGTGCTAGAGAGGGGGCTCCTAACACTGAAGCTTTCTTT. The gene calls are TRBV20-1 and TRBJ1-1; tentatively, D is TRBD1 (6 bases). Germline V gene sequence: CDR1 DFQATT, CDR2 SNEGSKA (reference sequence). Trimming shortened V by 0 bases and J by 2 bases, and 10 bases separated the two germline ends. This CDR3 has 14 amino acids.

This clonotype turned up a few times. Relative to the germline gene, one junction end is altered; a read error may explain this. The chain has TRBV20-1 and TRBJ1-1; 10 bases are shared with TRBD1. The CDR3 length is 16 residues. Germline loops: CDR1 DFQATT, CDR2 SNEGSKA (reference sequence). The CDR3 here is CSASGTGVGYNTGAFF. The CDR3 DNA sequence: TGCAGTGCTAGCGGGACAGGGGTAGGGTATAACACTGGAGCTTTCTTT.

The CDR3 spells CASSSGGTGSSTDTQYF. The CDR3 bases are TGTGCCAGCAGTTCTGGTGGGACAGGCTCTAGCACAGATACGCAGTATTTT. V gene TRBV28 combines with J gene TRBJ2-3; TRBD1 agrees at 8 bases. Trimming cost V 4 bases and J 0 bases; bases outside gene matches: 9. CDR3 length equals 17 residues. CDR1 and CDR2 from the germline V gene are MDHEN and SYDVKM. Based on the CDR3 plus reference TRBV28 and TRBJ2-3, the full variable domain is DVKVTQSSRYLVKRTGEKVFLECVQDMDHENMFWYRQDPGLGLRLIYFSYDVKMKEKGDIPEGYSVSREKKERFSLILESASTNQTSMYLCASSSGGTGSSTDTQYFGPGTRLTVL.

The sample holds many counts of this clonotype. This chain joins TRBV20-1 and TRBJ2-4, with a weak D call TRBD2 (6 bases). There are 16 residues in the CDR3. CDR1 DFQATT and CDR2 SNEGSKA come from the germline V gene (reference sequence). V was cut by 5 bases and J by 0 bases, with 17 bases left in between. CDR3 sequence (DNA): TGCAGTGCTCCGCGACTAGGCTGGCTAGCCAAAAACATTCAGTACTTC. Amino acid sequence: CSAPRLGWLAKNIQYF.

This clonotype was recorded a few times. This rearrangement joins TRBV7-2 to TRBJ2-7; 10 nucleotides line up with TRBD2. The CDR3 spans 15 residues. V was pared by 5 bases and J by 8 bases, with 12 bases of the junction left unmatched. Per germline, CDR1 SGHTA and CDR2 FQGNSA. The CDR3 loop is CASSGTSGTASKQYF. The CDR3 region has the DNA TGTGCCAGCAGCGGAACTAGCGGGACGGCCTCCAAGCAGTACTTC.

The CDR3 spells CASPPKPEYQETQYF. The CDR3 DNA follows: TGTGCCAGTCCTCCTAAGCCCGAATACCAAGAGACCCAGTACTTC. The chain couples TRBV7-9 to TRBJ2-5; D not certain. V lost 9 bases and J lost 0, with 17 bases in between. CDR1 is SEHNR, CDR2 FQNEAQ, per germline (reference sequence). The CDR3 runs 15 residues.

The genes are TRBV20-1 and TRBJ1-3; D not resolved. CDR3 length: 13 residues. The germline CDR1 and CDR2 sequences are DFQATT and SNEGSKA (reference sequence). V lost 2 bases and J lost 3, with 8 bases in between. DNA of the CDR3: TGCAGTGCTAGATGGGGTAATGGAAACACCATATATTTT. Residues: CSARWGNGNTIYF.

This clonotype has a handful of counts. The chain combines TRBV7-9 with TRBJ2-3, with no clear D. V gave up 3 bases and J gave up 0 bases, with 7 bases separating them. The germline CDR1 and CDR2 sequences are SEHNR and FQNEAQ (reference sequence). This CDR3 is 14 amino acids long. DNA of the CDR3: TGTGCCAGCAGCTTCAAAGGCAGCACAGATACGCAGTATTTT. This translates into CASSFKGSTDTQYF.